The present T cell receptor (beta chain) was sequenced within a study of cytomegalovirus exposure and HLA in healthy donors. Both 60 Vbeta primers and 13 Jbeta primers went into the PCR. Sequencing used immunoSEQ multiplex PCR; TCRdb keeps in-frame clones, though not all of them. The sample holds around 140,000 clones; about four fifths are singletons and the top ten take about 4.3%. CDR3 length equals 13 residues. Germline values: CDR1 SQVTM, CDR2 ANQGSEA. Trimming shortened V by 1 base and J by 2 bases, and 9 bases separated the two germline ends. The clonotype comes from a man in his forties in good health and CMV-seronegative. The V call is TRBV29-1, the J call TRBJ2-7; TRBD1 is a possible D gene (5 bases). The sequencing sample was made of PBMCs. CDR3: CSVEGKGTYEQYF. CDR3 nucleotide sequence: TGCAGCGTTGAAGGGAAGGGGACCTACGAGCAGTACTTC.